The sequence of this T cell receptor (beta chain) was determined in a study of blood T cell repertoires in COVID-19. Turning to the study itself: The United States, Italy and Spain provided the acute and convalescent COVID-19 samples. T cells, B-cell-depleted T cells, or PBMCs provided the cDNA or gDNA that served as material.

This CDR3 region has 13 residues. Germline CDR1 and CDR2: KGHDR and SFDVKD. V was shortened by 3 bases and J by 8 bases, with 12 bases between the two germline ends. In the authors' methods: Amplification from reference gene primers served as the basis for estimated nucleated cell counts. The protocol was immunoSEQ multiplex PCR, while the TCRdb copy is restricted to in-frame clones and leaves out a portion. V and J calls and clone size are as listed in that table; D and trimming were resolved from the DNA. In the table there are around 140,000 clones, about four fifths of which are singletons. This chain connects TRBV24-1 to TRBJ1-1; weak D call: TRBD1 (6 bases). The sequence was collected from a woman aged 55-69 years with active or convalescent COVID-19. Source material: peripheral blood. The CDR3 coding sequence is TGTGCCACCAGTGATCATTGGGGGGGCGAAGCTTTCTTT. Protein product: CATSDHWGGEAFF.